These T cell receptor beta chains were read from a single sample in a study of radiotherapy plus CTLA-4 blockade in lung cancer. Clones were sequenced by immunoSEQ multiplex PCR, and TCRdb holds only the in-frame ones, with some missing. The table shows around 50,000 clones, with 75% to 90% occurring only once. This specimen was peripheral blood, taken from a patient treated with radiotherapy plus ipilimumab. The receptor source for this set is a human donor with non-small cell lung cancer that progressed on radiotherapy plus ipilimumab. Some clones in this sample may be carry-over from other donors' samples. Both conserved end residues are part of each CDR3. A D gene is named only where the DNA matches it firmly. Only part of the rows carry a size: once, few, many, or a class if the clone is expanded.

clone_size	d_call	j_call	v_call	cdr3_nt	cdr3_aa
.	.	TRBJ1-1	TRBV6-6	TGTGCCAGCAGTTTACAGGGCAGTTCGGGCACTGAAGCTTTCTTT	CASSLQGSSGTEAFF
few	TRBD2	TRBJ2-3	TRBV5-1	TGCGCCAGCAGCTTGGTGGGGACTACGACAGATACGCAGTATTTT	CASSLVGTTTDTQYF
.	TRBD2	TRBJ2-1	TRBV30	TGTGCCAGGGGCTTTGGGCTAGCGGACAATGAGCAGTTCTTC	CARGFGLADNEQFF
.	.	TRBJ1-1	TRBV11-1	TGTGCCAGCAGCTTAGGGCAGGGTGTGTTTTCGACTGAAGCTTTCTTT	CASSLGQGVFSTEAFF
.	TRBD1	TRBJ2-2	TRBV5-4	TGTGCCAGCAGCTTACCGGGACAGGGACCAAACACCGGGGAGCTGTTTTTT	CASSLPGQGPNTGELFF
.	.	TRBJ1-3	TRBV2	TGTGCCACCTCCGAGGGACTCTCTGGAAACACCATATATTTT	CATSEGLSGNTIYF
.	.	TRBJ1-1	TRBV14	TGTGCCAGCAGCCCCACGACAAGCTCTGAAGCTTTCTTT	CASSPTTSSEAFF
.	TRBD1	TRBJ2-7	TRBV9	TGTGCCAGCAGCGTGGGGACAGGGGCCTACGAGCAGTACTTC	CASSVGTGAYEQYF
.	TRBD2	TRBJ2-7	TRBV11-2	TGTGCCAGCAGCGTAACCGGGACTAGCGGTTACGAGCAGTACTTC	CASSVTGTSGYEQYF
.	.	TRBJ1-2	TRBV6-4	TGTGCCAGCAGTGACAGGGGGAACTATGGCTACACCTTC	CASSDRGNYGYTF
.	.	TRBJ2-7	TRBV11-2	TGTGCCAGCAGCCCCCTACAGCTAGCCTCCTACGAGCAGTACTTC	CASSPLQLASYEQYF
.	TRBD1	TRBJ1-2	TRBV25-1	TGTGTTTCGCCCGGGACAGGGGTCGATGGCTACACCTTC	CVSPGTGVDGYTF
.	.	TRBJ2-2	TRBV11-1	TGTGCCAGTTCAGTCAGGACAGCCACCGGGGAGCTGTTTTTT	CASSVRTATGELFF
few	.	TRBJ1-5	TRBV4-3	TGCGCCAGCAGCCAAGCCTCGGGGCCCCAGCATTTT	CASSQASGPQHF
.	TRBD1	TRBJ1-4	TRBV7-2	TGTGCCAGCAGCCGGGACAGGACTGAAAAACTGTTTTTT	CASSRDRTEKLFF
.	.	TRBJ1-2	TRBV7-8	TGTGCCAGCAGCTTAGAGGCAGGGTACATAAATGGCTACACCTTC	CASSLEAGYINGYTF
.	TRBD1	TRBJ2-3	TRBV27	TGTGCCAGCAGTTCCGGGACAGGGGGTAAAGATACGCAGTATTTT	CASSSGTGGKDTQYF
.	TRBD2	TRBJ2-3	TRBV6-6	TGTGCCAGCAGTTATGCGCGGGAGAACACAGATACGCAGTATTTT	CASSYARENTDTQYF
.	TRBD2	TRBJ2-2	TRBV19	TGTGCCAGTAGTACAACCGCCCTGACTAGCGGGAGTCCCCCCGGGGAGCTGTTTTTT	CASSTTALTSGSPPGELFF
.	TRBD1	TRBJ1-4	TRBV5-4	TGTGCCAGCAGCCTCGCGGGGACAGGTACAACTAATGAAAAACTGTTTTTT	CASSLAGTGTTNEKLFF
.	.	TRBJ2-5	TRBV7-8	TGTGCCAGCAGCTTAGGACAGGACCAAGAGACCCAGTACTTC	CASSLGQDQETQYF
.	TRBD2	TRBJ2-7	TRBV4-1	TGCGCCAGCAGCCAAGTGGGGACTACCGAGCAGTACTTC	CASSQVGTTEQYF
.	TRBD1	TRBJ1-1	TRBV18	TGTGCCAGCTCACCGACAGGGGACATGAACACTGAAGCTTTCTTT	CASSPTGDMNTEAFF
.	TRBD1	TRBJ2-5	TRBV6-5	TGTGCCAGCAGTTACTGGCAGGGGGCAAAGACCCAGTACTTC	CASSYWQGAKTQYF